This passage covers 30 T cell receptor beta chains from one sample sequenced in a study of CD8+ T cells in alopecia areata. Extraction and reverse transcription of RNA yielded cDNA as the sequencing template. Generated by immunoSEQ multiplex PCR, the TCRdb table keeps only in-frame clones and is missing some. The sample yields about 180,000 clones, 65% to 75% seen once. Sequencing used CD8+ T cells sorted from blood, obtained at week 0. The source of these receptors is a human donor with alopecia areata.

The rearrangement uses TRBV19 and TRBJ1-1; D perhaps matches TRBD1 (6 bases). V gave up 3 bases and J gave up 5 bases, with 13 bases separating them. The CDR3 is 14 residues long. The germline V gene has CDR1 LNHDA and CDR2 SQIVND (reference sequence). The chain's CDR3 is CASSIVSRGTEAFF. In DNA, the CDR3 is TGTGCCAGTAGTATTGTCTCAAGGGGGACTGAAGCTTTCTTT.

The chain recombines TRBV2 with TRBJ2-3; tentatively, D is TRBD2 (5 bases). The CDR3 is 10 residues long. V shed 8 bases and J shed 8 bases, with 8 bases lying between them. Looked up from germline, CDR1 is SNHLY and CDR2 is FYNNEI. The CDR3 nucleotides read TGTGCCAGCTCCGGGGTTACGCAGTATTTT. Translated: CASSGVTQYF.

J is TRBJ2-5 and V is TRBV7-8, with TRBD2 matching 9 bases. V lost 6 bases to trimming and J lost 5 bases; unmatched junction nucleotides: 10. This CDR3 has 15 residues. Germline assignment: CDR1 SGHVS and CDR2 FQNEAQ. CDR3 DNA sequence: TGTGCCAGCAGTTTCACCGGGACTAGCCGGGAGACCCAGTACTTC. As protein: CASSFTGTSRETQYF.

In this sample, this clone turned up a few times. Here the CDR3 DNA reads TGCGCCACCACGATAGGCTCCTACAATGAGCAGTTCTTC. Protein: CATTIGSYNEQFF. This rearrangement joins TRBV5-1 to TRBJ2-1; no clear D gene. CDR3 length equals 13 residues. V was pared by 9 bases and J by 0 bases, with 10 bases between. The germline CDR1 and CDR2 sequences are SGHRS and YFSETQ.

The rearrangement uses TRBV5-6 and TRBJ1-5; TRBD1 matches at 7 bases. J was trimmed by 4 bases and V by 1 base; bases with no gene match: 2. From germline, CDR1 is SGHDT and CDR2 YYEEEE. This CDR3 contains 14 residues. CDR3 protein: CASSLSGGNQPQHF. The DNA of the CDR3 is TGTGCCAGCAGCTTGTCAGGGGGGAATCAGCCCCAGCATTTT.

This clone was recorded a few times. The V and J genes are TRBV27 and TRBJ2-1; maybe TRBD1 (6 bases). Germline V gene data show CDR1 as MNHEY and CDR2 as SMNVEV (reference sequence). The ends were cut back, 6 bases at V and 11 bases at J, with 11 bases in the middle. This CDR3 spans 11 amino acids. The CDR3 reads CASSSTGQQFF. CDR3 in DNA: TGTGCCAGCAGCTCCACAGGGCAGCAGTTCTTC.

This clone came up once. The CDR3 nucleotides read TGTGCCAGTAGTCCCCCGGGGAAACCAGATACGCAGTATTTT. Amino acid sequence: CASSPPGKPDTQYF. V is TRBV19 and J is TRBJ2-3; D possibly corresponds to TRBD2 (5 bases). CDR3 length equals 14 residues. Per the germline V gene, CDR1 is LNHDA and CDR2 is SQIVND (reference sequence). The V and J ends lost 5 bases and 4 bases respectively, with 13 bases between them. The variable domain in full, with the rest retrieved from reference TRBV19 and TRBJ2-3, is DGGITQSPKYLFRKEGQNVTLSCEQNLNHDAMYWYRQDPGQGLRLIYYSQIVNDFQKGDIAEGYSVSREKKESFPLTVTSAQKNPTAFYLCASSPPGKPDTQYFGPGTRLTVL.

This clone was detected a few times. The chain couples TRBV7-9 to TRBJ1-1; 8 nucleotides align to TRBD1. The CDR3 sequence is 18 residues long. The V gene's germline CDR1 is SEHNR and CDR2 FQNEAQ (reference sequence). Losses at the gene ends were 5 bases for V and 5 bases for J; bases not matched to a gene: 19. The CDR3 nucleotides read TGTGCCAGCAGCCCAACACTACCCCCTAGACAGGGGCATACTGAAGCTTTCTTT. It codes for CASSPTLPPRQGHTEAFF. Variable domain in full (rest from reference TRBV7-9 and TRBJ1-1): DTGVSQNPRHKITKRGQNVTFRCDPISEHNRLYWYRQTLGQGPEFLTYFQNEAQLEKSRLLSDRFSAERPKGSFSTLEIQRTEQGDSAMYLCASSPTLPPRQGHTEAFFGQGTRLTVV.

The chain is built from TRBV30 and TRBJ2-2; the D gene is possibly TRBD2 (6 bases). The CDR3 spans 12 residues. The V gene lost 3 bases and the J gene lost 7 bases, with 9 bases spanning the gap. The V gene's germline CDR1 is GTSNPN and CDR2 SVGIG (reference sequence). The CDR3 bases are TGTGCCTGGAGCCAGACTAGCGGGGAGCTGTTTTTT. This encodes CAWSQTSGELFF.

In this sample, this clone turned up once. The gene calls are TRBV27 and TRBJ1-3; D call uncertain. The CDR3 sequence is 14 residues long. CDR1 is MNHEY, CDR2 SMNVEV, per germline (reference sequence). V was clipped by 3 bases and J by 1 base, with 7 bases between them. The CDR3 here is CASSLAGSGNTIYF. CDR3 bases: TGTGCCAGCAGTTTGGCGGGGTCTGGAAACACCATATATTTT.

V gene TRBV2 combines with J gene TRBJ2-7; 7 nucleotides agree with TRBD1. J gave up 5 bases and V 6 bases, and 7 bases lay outside the gene matches. There are 13 residues in the CDR3. Looked up from germline, CDR1 is SNHLY and CDR2 is FYNNEI. CDR3 bases: TGTGCCAGCAGATTGACAGGGAACCACGAGCAGTACTTC. Translating it yields CASRLTGNHEQYF.

V is TRBV30 and J is TRBJ1-6; 9 bases fit TRBD1. CDR1 GTSNPN and CDR2 SVGIG come from the germline V gene (reference sequence). Trimming at V came to 3 bases and at J to 10 bases, leaving 10 bases not matched to a gene. This CDR3 contains 15 residues. CDR3 DNA: TGTGCCTGGAGATTAACAGGGGGCGTAAAATCACCCCTCCACTTT. Translation gives CAWRLTGGVKSPLHF.

The gene calls are TRBV30 and TRBJ2-4, with 7 bases lining up with TRBD1. Unmatched junction bases numbered 2, after V lost 2 bases and J lost 7 bases. There are 12 residues in the CDR3. Per the germline V gene, CDR1 is GTSNPN and CDR2 is SVGIG (reference sequence). DNA of the CDR3: TGTGCCTGGAGTCCGACAGGGAACATTCAGTACTTC. It specifies CAWSPTGNIQYF.

The chain joins TRBV5-6 to TRBJ2-1; TRBD1 might be the D (6 bases). The CDR3 totals 14 residues. Germline V lookup: CDR1 SGHDT, CDR2 YYEEEE. Trimming cost V 4 bases and J 5 bases, with 13 bases left between them. The CDR3 loop reads CASSEGGAHNEQFF. CDR3 bases: TGTGCCAGCAGCGAAGGGGGAGCGCACAATGAGCAGTTCTTC.

The chain joins TRBV7-9 to TRBJ1-2, with D uncertain. Germline V gives CDR1 SEHNR, CDR2 FQNEAQ (reference sequence). There are 15 residues in the CDR3. Trimming cost V 5 bases and J 7 bases, with 20 bases left between them. The CDR3 DNA is TGTGCCAGCAGCGCCAACCCCCGCCAGGCTGGTGGCTACACCTTC. It encodes CASSANPRQAGGYTF.

The chain links TRBV13 to TRBJ1-1; D not certain. The CDR3 consists of 12 residues. Trimming took off 2 bases at V and 5 bases at J, with 6 bases between the two ends. Germline V gives CDR1 PRHDT, CDR2 FYEKMQ (reference sequence). The CDR3 sequence is CASSLSRTEAFF. The CDR3, as DNA: TGTGCCAGCAGCTTATCTCGGACTGAAGCTTTCTTT.

The rearrangement joins TRBV5-6 to TRBJ1-1; no definite D call. CDR1 is SGHDT, CDR2 YYEEEE, per germline. V dropped 0 bases and J dropped 6 bases, with 9 bases sitting between them. The CDR3 sequence is 13 residues long. The CDR3 region is CASSLGASPEAFF. CDR3 bases: TGTGCCAGCAGCTTGGGGGCGTCCCCTGAAGCTTTCTTT.

The chain links TRBV5-1 to TRBJ2-7; 10 bases agree with TRBD2. The V gene end was trimmed by 0 bases and the J gene end by 1 base; junction bases not matched to a gene: 7. Germline CDR1 SGHRS, CDR2 YFSETQ. CDR3 size: 17 residues. The CDR3 region is CASSLAASGGASYEQYF. CDR3 coding DNA: TGCGCCAGCAGCTTGGCGGCTAGCGGGGGAGCTTCCTACGAGCAGTACTTC.

This clone was observed a handful of times. The rearrangement uses TRBV13 and TRBJ2-3; the D is unclear. Germline V gene lookup returns CDR1 PRHDT and CDR2 FYEKMQ (reference sequence). The germline V and J ends were trimmed by 0 bases and 6 bases, with 16 bases remaining between them. This CDR3 has 16 amino acids. In nucleotides, the CDR3 is TGTGCCAGCAGCTTAGGGGCCAGAGGAGCCCCGGATACGCAGTATTTT. The encoded protein is CASSLGARGAPDTQYF.

V and J are TRBV30 and TRBJ2-1, with D possibly being TRBD2 (7 bases). Germline CDR1 is GTSNPN and CDR2 is SVGIG (reference sequence). The CDR3 totals 15 residues. The V and J ends lost 1 base and 6 bases respectively, with 16 bases between them. The CDR3 DNA follows: TGTGCCTGGAGTGAGGGAGGGGGGCCGTTCAATGAGCAGTTCTTC. Protein: CAWSEGGGPFNEQFF.

The CDR3 is CASSQGDGYTF. The DNA of the CDR3 is TGCGCCAGCAGCCAAGGAGATGGCTACACCTTC. The chain uses TRBV4-1 and TRBJ1-2, with unresolved D. CDR3 length: 11 residues. CDR1 and CDR2 (germline): MGHRA, YSYEKL. Trimming left V 1 base short and J 6 bases short, with 3 bases between.

The chain recombines TRBV5-1 with TRBJ2-5; D is ambiguous. V gave up 0 bases and J gave up 1 base, with 4 bases separating them. The CDR3 is 13 amino acids. Germline loops: CDR1 SGHRS, CDR2 YFSETQ. In DNA form, the CDR3 reads TGCGCCAGCAGCTTGGGTTCCCAAGAGACCCAGTACTTC. This translates into CASSLGSQETQYF.

The table lists this clone with a few counts. The rearrangement joins TRBV29-1 to TRBJ2-7, with TRBD1 matching over 10 bases. CDR1 SQVTM and CDR2 ANQGSEA come from the germline V gene. The CDR3 consists of 14 residues. Trimming cost V 5 bases and J 1 base; bases outside gene matches: 5. The CDR3 is CSVYGDRGSYEQYF. The CDR3, as DNA: TGCAGCGTTTATGGGGACAGGGGATCCTACGAGCAGTACTTC.

The rearrangement joins TRBV7-9 to TRBJ2-3; the D gene is possibly TRBD2 (7 bases). The V gene's germline CDR1 is SEHNR and CDR2 FQNEAQ (reference sequence). Between the trimmed V and J ends, which lost 5 bases and 0 bases, there was a span of 12 bases. The CDR3 sequence is 15 residues long. CDR3 sequence: CASSLRGASTDTQYF. CDR3 sequence (DNA): TGTGCCAGCAGCCTCCGGGGGGCCAGCACAGATACGCAGTATTTT.

This chain joins TRBV13 and TRBJ1-3; D is unresolved. Germline V gene data show CDR1 as PRHDT and CDR2 as FYEKMQ (reference sequence). Trimming removed 0 bases at V and 4 bases at J, with 7 bases between. The CDR3 runs to 14 residues. CDR3 sequence reads: CASSLGISGNTIYF. The CDR3 coding sequence is TGTGCCAGCAGCTTAGGAATATCCGGAAACACCATATATTTT.

Comments on this clone: This same CDR3 is encoded by further DNA sequences in the sample. V is TRBV6-5 and J is TRBJ2-7, with D hard to call. CDR1 and CDR2 (germline): MNHEY, SVGAGI. The germline V and J ends were trimmed by 4 bases and 1 base, with 5 bases remaining between them. The CDR3 is 12 residues long. The CDR3 protein is CASSSASYEQYF. Written as DNA, the CDR3 is TGTGCCAGCAGTTCAGCGTCCTACGAGCAGTACTTC.

The rearrangement links TRBV15 to TRBJ2-5; D gene unclear. With 3 bases removed from V and 2 bases from J, the gap between germline ends came to 13 bases. Germline V gene sequence: CDR1 LNHNV, CDR2 YYDKDF (reference sequence). The CDR3 loop spans 15 amino acids. CDR3 nucleotides: TGTGCCACCAGCAGGGGAAGGAGCAAGCAAGAGACCCAGTACTTC. The encoded protein is CATSRGRSKQETQYF.

This rearrangement joins TRBV6-4 to TRBJ2-2; D not certain. The CDR3 contains 15 residues. Germline V gene lookup returns CDR1 MRHNA and CDR2 SNTAGT. V was clipped by 2 bases and J by 4 bases, with 11 bases between them. CDR3 DNA sequence: TGTGCCAGCAGTGACACTACCCCGGGCACCGGGGAGCTGTTTTTT. Residues: CASSDTTPGTGELFF.

This clone has a single count. The J gene is TRBJ2-2, the V gene TRBV2; D is ambiguous. The germline V gene encodes CDR1 SNHLY and CDR2 FYNNEI. This CDR3 is built from 15 residues. V was pared by 3 bases and J by 4 bases, with 12 bases between. This CDR3 reads CASSDSSLSTGELFF. CDR3 bases: TGTGCCAGCAGTGACAGCTCGTTGAGCACCGGGGAGCTGTTTTTT.

The chain uses TRBV2 and TRBJ2-7; 8 bases agree with TRBD1. Germline V gene data show CDR1 as SNHLY and CDR2 as FYNNEI. Trimming at V came to 1 base and at J to 4 bases, leaving 6 bases not matched to a gene. The CDR3 has 15 residues. The CDR3 sequence is CASSEERQGAYEQYF. CDR3 sequence (DNA): TGTGCCAGCAGTGAAGAGAGGCAGGGGGCTTACGAGCAGTACTTC.